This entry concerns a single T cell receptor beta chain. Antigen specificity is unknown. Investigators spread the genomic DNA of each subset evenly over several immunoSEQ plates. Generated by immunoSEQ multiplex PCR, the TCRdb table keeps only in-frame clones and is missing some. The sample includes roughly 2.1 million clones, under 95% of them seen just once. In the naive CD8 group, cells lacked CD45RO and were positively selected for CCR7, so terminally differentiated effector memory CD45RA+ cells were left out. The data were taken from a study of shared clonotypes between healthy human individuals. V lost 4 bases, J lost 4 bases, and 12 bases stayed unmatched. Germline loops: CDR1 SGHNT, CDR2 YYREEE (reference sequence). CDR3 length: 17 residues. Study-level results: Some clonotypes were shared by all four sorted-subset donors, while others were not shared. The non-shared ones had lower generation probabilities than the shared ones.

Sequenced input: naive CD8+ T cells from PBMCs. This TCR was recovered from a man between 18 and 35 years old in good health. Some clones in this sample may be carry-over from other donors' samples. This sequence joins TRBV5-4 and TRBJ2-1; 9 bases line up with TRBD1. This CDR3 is CASSHETGGLPYNEQFF. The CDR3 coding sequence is TGTGCCAGCAGCCATGAGACAGGGGGGCTACCTTACAATGAGCAGTTCTTC.